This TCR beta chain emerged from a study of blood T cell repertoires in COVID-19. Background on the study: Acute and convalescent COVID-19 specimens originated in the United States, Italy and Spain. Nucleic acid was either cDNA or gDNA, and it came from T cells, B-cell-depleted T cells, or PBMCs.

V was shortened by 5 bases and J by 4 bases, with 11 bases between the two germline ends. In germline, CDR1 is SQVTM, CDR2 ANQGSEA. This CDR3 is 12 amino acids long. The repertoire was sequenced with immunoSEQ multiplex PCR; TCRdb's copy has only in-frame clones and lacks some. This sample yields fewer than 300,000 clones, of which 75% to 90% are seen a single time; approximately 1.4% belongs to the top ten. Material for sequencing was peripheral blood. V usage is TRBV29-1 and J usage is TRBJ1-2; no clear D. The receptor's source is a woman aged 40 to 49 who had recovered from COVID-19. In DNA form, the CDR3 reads TGCAGCGTTTCCGCGGGATCCTATGGCTACACCTTC. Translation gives CSVSAGSYGYTF.